The present T cell receptor (beta chain) was sequenced within a study of blood T cell repertoires in COVID-19. Study-level background: The United States, Italy and Spain supplied acute and convalescent COVID-19 samples.

Per the original data handling: Researchers report that nucleated cell counts were estimated from reference gene primer amplification. Using immunoSEQ multiplex PCR, the repertoire was profiled, and TCRdb retains in-frame clones only, with some absent. V, J and clone size were drawn from that table, and D and trimming were deduced from the DNA. Of a few hundred thousand clones in the sample, more than 80% were seen once. In Seattle, patients joined the study during active infection and were tracked longitudinally. V was cut by 3 bases and J by 5 bases, with 14 bases left in between. Germline CDR1 is SEHNR and CDR2 is FQNEAQ (reference sequence). The CDR3 consists of 15 residues.

This TCR was recovered from a woman aged 45-60 years with COVID-19, enrolled during active disease. The V gene is TRBV7-9, the J gene TRBJ2-1; D is possibly TRBD2 (5 bases). Sequencing was carried out using peripheral blood. The CDR3 DNA follows: TGTGCCAGCAGCTTTACACCGACCGGGGACAATGAGCAGTTCTTC. Translated, it gives CASSFTPTGDNEQFF.